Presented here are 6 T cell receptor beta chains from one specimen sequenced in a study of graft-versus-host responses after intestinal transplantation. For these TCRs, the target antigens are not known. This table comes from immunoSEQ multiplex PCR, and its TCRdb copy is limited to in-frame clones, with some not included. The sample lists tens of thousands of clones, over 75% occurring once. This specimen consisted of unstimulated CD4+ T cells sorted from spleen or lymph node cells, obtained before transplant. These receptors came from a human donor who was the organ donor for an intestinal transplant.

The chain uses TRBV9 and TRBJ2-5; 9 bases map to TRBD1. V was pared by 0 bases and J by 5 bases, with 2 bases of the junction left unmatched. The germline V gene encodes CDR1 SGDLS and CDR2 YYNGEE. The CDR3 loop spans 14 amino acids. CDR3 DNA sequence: TGTGCCAGCAGCGTAGGGACAGGGGCGGAGACCCAGTACTTC. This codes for CASSVGTGAETQYF.

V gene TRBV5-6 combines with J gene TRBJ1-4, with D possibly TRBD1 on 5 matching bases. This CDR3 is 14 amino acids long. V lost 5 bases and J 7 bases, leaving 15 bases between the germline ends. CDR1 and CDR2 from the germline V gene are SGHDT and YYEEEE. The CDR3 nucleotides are TGTGCCAGCAGGCATTGGTCGGGGGGTGAAAAACTGTTTTTT. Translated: CASRHWSGGEKLFF.

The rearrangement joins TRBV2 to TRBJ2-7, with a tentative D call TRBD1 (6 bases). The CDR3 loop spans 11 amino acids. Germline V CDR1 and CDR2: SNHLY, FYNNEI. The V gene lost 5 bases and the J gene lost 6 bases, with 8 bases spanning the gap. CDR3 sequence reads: CASSRQVEQYV. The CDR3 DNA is TGTGCCAGCAGTCGACAGGTCGAGCAGTACGTC.

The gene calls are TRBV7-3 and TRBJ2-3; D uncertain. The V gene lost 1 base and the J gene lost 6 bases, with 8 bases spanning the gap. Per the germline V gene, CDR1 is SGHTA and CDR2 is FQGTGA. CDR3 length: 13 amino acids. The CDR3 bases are TGTGCCAGCAGCTTAATTGCCGCGGATACGCAGTATTTT. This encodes CASSLIAADTQYF. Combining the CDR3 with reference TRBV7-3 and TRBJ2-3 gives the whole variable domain GAGVSQTPSNKVTEKGKYVELRCDPISGHTALYWYRQSLGQGPEFLIYFQGTGAADDSGLPNDRFFAVRPEGSVSTLKIQRTERGDSAVYLCASSLIAADTQYFGPGTRLTVL.

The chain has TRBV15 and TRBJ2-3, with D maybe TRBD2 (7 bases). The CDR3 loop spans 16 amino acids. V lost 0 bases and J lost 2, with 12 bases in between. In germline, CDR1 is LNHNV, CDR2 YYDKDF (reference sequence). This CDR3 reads CATSRDVGGATDTQYF. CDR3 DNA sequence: TGTGCCACCAGCAGAGATGTGGGGGGGGCCACAGATACGCAGTATTTT.

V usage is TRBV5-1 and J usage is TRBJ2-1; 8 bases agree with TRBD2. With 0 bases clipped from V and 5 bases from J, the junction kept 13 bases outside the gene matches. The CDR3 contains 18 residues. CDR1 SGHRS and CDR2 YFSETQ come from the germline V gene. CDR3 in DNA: TGCGCCAGCAGCTTGGATGTGCGGGGGCGGGGGGCAAACAATGAGCAGTTCTTC. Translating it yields CASSLDVRGRGANNEQFF.